Each of the 6 T cell receptor beta chains below was sequenced from the same sample in a study of shared clonotypes between healthy human individuals. Sequencing was performed with immunoSEQ multiplex PCR; in TCRdb, only in-frame clones are kept and a portion is missing. This sample carries millions of clones, around 94% of them seen once, and the ten largest clones take around 0.14%. Input material: naive CD4+ T cells sorted from blood. Subset given: CD45RA+ positively selected. Receptors were obtained from a man in his late teens or twenties in good health.

The genes are TRBV14 and TRBJ1-1; TRBD1 is a possible D gene (6 bases). This CDR3 comprises 15 residues. The germline V gene has CDR1 SGHDN and CDR2 FVKESK. V was pared by 4 bases and J by 1 base, with 13 bases between. The CDR3 DNA sequence: TGTGCCAGCAGCCCACGGACAGCAGCGAACACTGAAGCTTTCTTT. This gives the protein CASSPRTAANTEAFF.

Here the CDR3 reads CASSSPGRGQNSPLHF. CDR3 nucleotides: TGTGCCAGCAGCTCCCCAGGGCGGGGACAGAATTCACCCCTCCACTTT. The J gene is TRBJ1-6, the V gene TRBV7-2, with 7 bases aligning to TRBD1. With 4 bases clipped from V and 7 bases from J, the junction kept 10 bases outside the gene matches. The germline V gene encodes CDR1 SGHTA and CDR2 FQGNSA. CDR3 length equals 16 residues.

This clone was seen a handful of times. This chain uses TRBV15 with TRBJ2-5; D call uncertain. The germline V gene has CDR1 LNHNV and CDR2 YYDKDF (reference sequence). The CDR3 has 13 residues. The V and J ends lost 0 bases and 5 bases respectively, with 7 bases between them. CDR3 residues: CATSRDQRETQYF. The CDR3, as DNA: TGTGCCACCAGCAGAGATCAGAGGGAGACCCAGTACTTC.

V is TRBV19 and J is TRBJ1-5; no reliable D call. In germline, CDR1 is LNHDA, CDR2 SQIVND (reference sequence). The CDR3 is 16 residues long. The V end was cut by 3 bases, the J end by 6 bases, with 18 bases between. In nucleotides, the CDR3 is TGTGCCAGTAGTATCGTTGGGCAGGCGGGAGCTCAGCCCCAGCATTTT. It translates to CASSIVGQAGAQPQHF.

This rearrangement joins TRBV7-9 to TRBJ2-3, with a tentative D call TRBD2 (6 bases). The CDR3 extends over 14 amino acids. Germline values: CDR1 SEHNR, CDR2 FQNEAQ (reference sequence). V lost 5 bases and J lost 9, with 18 bases in between. DNA for the CDR3: TGTGCCAGCAGCCCTATGAAAGGGAGCGGGACGCAGTATTTT. Its protein product is CASSPMKGSGTQYF.

This clone has a single count. The genes are TRBV5-4 and TRBJ2-5, with D uncertain. This CDR3 is 14 amino acids long. The ends were cut back, 0 bases at V and 5 bases at J, with 11 bases in the middle. Germline loops: CDR1 SGHNT, CDR2 YYREEE (reference sequence). CDR3 in DNA: TGTGCCAGCAGCTTGGGTCCCCCCCGGGAGACCCAGTACTTC. It encodes CASSLGPPRETQYF.